This T cell receptor beta chain was sequenced for a study of blood T cell repertoires in COVID-19. In the original analysis: Reference gene primer amplification in the assay estimated nucleated cell counts. Assay used: immunoSEQ multiplex PCR; TCRdb lists only in-frame clones, some missing. For V, J and clone size, that table is used; D and trimming come from the DNA. The data show fewer than 250,000 clones, 88% seen once. This CDR3 spans 14 amino acids. V was cut by 5 bases and J by 2 bases, with 13 bases left in between. Per germline, CDR1 SQVTM and CDR2 ANQGSEA. The origin of this receptor is a woman aged 60-75 years with acute or convalescent COVID-19. The chain has TRBV29-1 and TRBJ2-1; D is undetermined. The specimen sequenced was peripheral blood. In DNA, the CDR3 is TGCAGCGTTACCATTGGCGGCACCTACAATGAGCAGTTCTTC. Translating it yields CSVTIGGTYNEQFF.